This T cell receptor (beta chain) is from a study of cytomegalovirus exposure and HLA in healthy donors. CDR3 length: 12 amino acids. The V end was cut by 5 bases, the J end by 5 bases, with 10 bases between. Germline V lookup: CDR1 SGHRS, CDR2 YFSETQ. It was with 60 Vbeta and 13 Jbeta primers that the PCR ran. Here immunoSEQ multiplex PCR was the method, and the copy in TCRdb shows in-frame clones only, minus some. The table has 140,000 or so clones, more than 70% seen once. This clone was seen a single time. Source material: PBMCs. This clonotype was obtained from a woman aged 40 to 50 in good health and CMV-seronegative. This chain connects TRBV5-1 to TRBJ2-5; D is ambiguous. DNA for the CDR3: TGCGCCAGCAGGAGGAGTTTGGAGACCCAGTACTTC. It encodes CASRRSLETQYF.